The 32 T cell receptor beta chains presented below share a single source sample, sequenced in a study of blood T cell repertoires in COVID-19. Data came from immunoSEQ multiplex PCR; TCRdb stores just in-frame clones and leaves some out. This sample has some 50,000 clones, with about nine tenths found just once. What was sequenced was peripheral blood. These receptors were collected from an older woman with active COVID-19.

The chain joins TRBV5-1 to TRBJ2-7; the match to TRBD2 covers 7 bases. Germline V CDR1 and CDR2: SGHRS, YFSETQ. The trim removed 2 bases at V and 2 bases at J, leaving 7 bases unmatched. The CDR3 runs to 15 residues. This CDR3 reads CASSLNGDYAYEQYF. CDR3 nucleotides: TGCGCCAGCAGCTTAAATGGGGACTATGCCTACGAGCAGTACTTC. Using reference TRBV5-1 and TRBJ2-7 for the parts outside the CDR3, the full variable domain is KAGVTQTPRYLIKTRGQQVTLSCSPISGHRSVSWYQQTPGQGLQFLFEYFSETQRNKGNFPGRFSGRQFSNSRSEMNVSTLELGDSALYLCASSLNGDYAYEQYFGPGTRLTVT.

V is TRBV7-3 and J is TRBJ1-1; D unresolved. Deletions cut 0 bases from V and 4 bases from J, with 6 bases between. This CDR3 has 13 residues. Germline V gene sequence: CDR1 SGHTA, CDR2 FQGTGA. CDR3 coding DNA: TGTGCCAGCAGCTTAACGCGGGGCACTGAAGCTTTCTTT. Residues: CASSLTRGTEAFF. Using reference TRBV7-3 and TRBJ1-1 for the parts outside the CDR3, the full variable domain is GAGVSQTPSNKVTEKGKYVELRCDPISGHTALYWYRQSLGQGPEFLIYFQGTGAADDSGLPNDRFFAVRPEGSVSTLKIQRTERGDSAVYLCASSLTRGTEAFFGQGTRLTVV.

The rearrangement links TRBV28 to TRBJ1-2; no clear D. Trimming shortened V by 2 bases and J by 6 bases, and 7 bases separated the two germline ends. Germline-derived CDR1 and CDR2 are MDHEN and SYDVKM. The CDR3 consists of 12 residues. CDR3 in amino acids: CASSLGQNGYTF. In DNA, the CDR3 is TGTGCCAGCAGTTTAGGCCAGAATGGCTACACCTTC.

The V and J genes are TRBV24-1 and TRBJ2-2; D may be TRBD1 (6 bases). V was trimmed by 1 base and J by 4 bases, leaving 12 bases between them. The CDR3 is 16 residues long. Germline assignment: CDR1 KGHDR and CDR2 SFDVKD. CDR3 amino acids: CATSDFSQGGTGELFF. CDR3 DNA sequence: TGTGCCACCAGTGATTTTTCACAGGGTGGCACCGGGGAGCTGTTTTTT.

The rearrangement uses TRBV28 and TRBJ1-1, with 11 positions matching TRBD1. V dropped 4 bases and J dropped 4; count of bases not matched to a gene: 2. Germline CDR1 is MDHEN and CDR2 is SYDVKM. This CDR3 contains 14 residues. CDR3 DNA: TGTGCCAGCAGTTCTGGGACAGGGGGCACTGAAGCTTTCTTT. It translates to CASSSGTGGTEAFF.

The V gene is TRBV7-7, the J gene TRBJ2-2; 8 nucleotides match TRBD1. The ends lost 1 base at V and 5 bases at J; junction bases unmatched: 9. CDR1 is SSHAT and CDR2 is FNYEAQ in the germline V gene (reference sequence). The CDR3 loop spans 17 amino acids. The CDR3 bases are TGTGCCAGCAGCTTAGGATGGGCAGGGGGCGGAACCGGGGAGCTGTTTTTT. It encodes CASSLGWAGGGTGELFF.

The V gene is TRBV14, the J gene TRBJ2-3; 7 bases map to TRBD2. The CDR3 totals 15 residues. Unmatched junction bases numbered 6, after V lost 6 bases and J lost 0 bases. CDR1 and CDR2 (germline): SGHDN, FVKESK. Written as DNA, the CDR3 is TGTGCCAGCAGACGAAGCGGGGCTAGCACAGATACGCAGTATTTT. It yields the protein CASRRSGASTDTQYF.

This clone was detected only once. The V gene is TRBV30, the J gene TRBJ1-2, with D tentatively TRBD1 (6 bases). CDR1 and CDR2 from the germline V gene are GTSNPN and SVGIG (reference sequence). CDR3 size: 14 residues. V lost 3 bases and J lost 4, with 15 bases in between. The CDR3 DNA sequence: TGTGCCTGGAGCCTGAACAGGGCCGTCTATGGCTACACCTTC. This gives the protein CAWSLNRAVYGYTF.

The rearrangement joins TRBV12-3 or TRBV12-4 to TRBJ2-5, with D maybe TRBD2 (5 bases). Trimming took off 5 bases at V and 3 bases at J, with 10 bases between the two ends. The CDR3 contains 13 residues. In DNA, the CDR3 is TGTGCCAGCAGTCCTCGGGGAGAAGAGACCCAGTACTTC. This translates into CASSPRGEETQYF.

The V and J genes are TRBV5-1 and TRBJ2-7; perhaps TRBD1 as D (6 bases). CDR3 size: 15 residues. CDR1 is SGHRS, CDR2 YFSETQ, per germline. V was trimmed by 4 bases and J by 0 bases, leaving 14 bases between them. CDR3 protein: CASSRTVFSSYEQYF. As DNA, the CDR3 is TGCGCCAGCAGCCGGACAGTCTTCAGCTCCTACGAGCAGTACTTC.

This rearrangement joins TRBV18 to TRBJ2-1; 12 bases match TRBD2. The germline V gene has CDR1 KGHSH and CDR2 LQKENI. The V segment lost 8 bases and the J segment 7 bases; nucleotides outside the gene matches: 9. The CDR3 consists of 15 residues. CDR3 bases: TGTGCCAGCCAAGAATGGACTAGCGGGAATAATGAGCAGTTCTTC. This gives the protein CASQEWTSGNNEQFF. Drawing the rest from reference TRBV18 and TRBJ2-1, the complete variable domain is NAGVMQNPRHLVRRRGQEARLRCSPMKGHSHVYWYRQLPEEGLKFMVYLQKENIIDESGMPKERFSAEFPKEGPSILRIQQVVRGDSAAYFCASQEWTSGNNEQFFGPGTRLTVL.

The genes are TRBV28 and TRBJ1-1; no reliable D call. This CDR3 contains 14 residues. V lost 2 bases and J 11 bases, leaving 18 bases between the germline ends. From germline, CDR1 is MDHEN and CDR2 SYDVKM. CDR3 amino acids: CASSLTDTSTQAFF. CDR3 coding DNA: TGTGCCAGCAGTTTAACAGACACCTCTACGCAGGCTTTCTTT.

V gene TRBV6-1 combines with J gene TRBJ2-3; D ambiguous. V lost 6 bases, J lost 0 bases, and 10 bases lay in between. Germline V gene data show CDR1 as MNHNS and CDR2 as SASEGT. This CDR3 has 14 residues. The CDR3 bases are TGTGCCAGCAGATCACAGCCTAGCACAGATACGCAGTATTTT. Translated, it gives CASRSQPSTDTQYF.

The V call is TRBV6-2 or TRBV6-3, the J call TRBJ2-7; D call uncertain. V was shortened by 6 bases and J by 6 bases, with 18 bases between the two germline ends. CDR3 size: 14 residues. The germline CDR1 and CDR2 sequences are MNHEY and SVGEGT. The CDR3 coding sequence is TGTGCCAGCAGCCACGCGCCTACCACGGGCGAGCAGTACTTC. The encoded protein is CASSHAPTTGEQYF.

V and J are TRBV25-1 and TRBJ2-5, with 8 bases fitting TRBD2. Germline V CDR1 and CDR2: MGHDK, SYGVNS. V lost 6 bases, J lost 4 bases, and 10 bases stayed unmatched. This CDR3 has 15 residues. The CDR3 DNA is TGTGCCAGCAGACCCGGGACTAGTCTGGGAGAGACCCAGTACTTC. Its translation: CASRPGTSLGETQYF.

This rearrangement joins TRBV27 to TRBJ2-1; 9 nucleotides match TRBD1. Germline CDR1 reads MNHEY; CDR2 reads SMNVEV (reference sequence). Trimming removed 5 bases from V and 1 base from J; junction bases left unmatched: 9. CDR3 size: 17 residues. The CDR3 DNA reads TGTGCCAGCAGTCCACGACAGGGGGGCGCTTCCTACAATGAGCAGTTCTTC. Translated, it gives CASSPRQGGASYNEQFF.

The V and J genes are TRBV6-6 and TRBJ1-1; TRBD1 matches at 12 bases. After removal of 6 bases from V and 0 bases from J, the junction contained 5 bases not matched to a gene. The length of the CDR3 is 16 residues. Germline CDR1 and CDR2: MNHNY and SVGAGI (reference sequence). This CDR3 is CASSLGQGAVNTEAFF. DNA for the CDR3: TGTGCCAGCAGCCTGGGACAGGGGGCTGTGAACACTGAAGCTTTCTTT.

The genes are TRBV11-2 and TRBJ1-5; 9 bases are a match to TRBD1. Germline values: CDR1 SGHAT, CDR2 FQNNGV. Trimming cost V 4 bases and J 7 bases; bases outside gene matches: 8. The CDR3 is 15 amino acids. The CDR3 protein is CASSYRTGERQPQHF. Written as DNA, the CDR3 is TGTGCCAGCAGCTATCGGACAGGGGAGCGGCAGCCCCAGCATTTT.

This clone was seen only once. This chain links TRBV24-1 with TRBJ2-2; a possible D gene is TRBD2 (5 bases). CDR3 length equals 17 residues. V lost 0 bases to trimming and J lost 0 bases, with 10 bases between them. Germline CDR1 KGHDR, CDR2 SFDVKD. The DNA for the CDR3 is TGTGCCACCAGTGATTTGGGCGGGTCCGCGAACACCGGGGAGCTGTTTTTT. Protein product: CATSDLGGSANTGELFF.

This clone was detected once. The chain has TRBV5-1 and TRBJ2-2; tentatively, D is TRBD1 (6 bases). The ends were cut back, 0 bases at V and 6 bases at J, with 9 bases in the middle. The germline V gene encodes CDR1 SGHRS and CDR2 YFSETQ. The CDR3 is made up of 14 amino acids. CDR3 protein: CASSLEGVSGELFF. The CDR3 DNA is TGCGCCAGCAGCTTGGAGGGGGTGTCCGGGGAGCTGTTTTTT.

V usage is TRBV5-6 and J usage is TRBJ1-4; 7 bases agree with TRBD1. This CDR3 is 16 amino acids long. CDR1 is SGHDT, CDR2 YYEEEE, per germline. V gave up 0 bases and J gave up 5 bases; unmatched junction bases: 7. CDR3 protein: CASSLGVTGSNEKLFF. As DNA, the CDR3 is TGTGCCAGCAGCTTGGGGGTGACAGGGTCAAATGAAAAACTGTTTTTT.

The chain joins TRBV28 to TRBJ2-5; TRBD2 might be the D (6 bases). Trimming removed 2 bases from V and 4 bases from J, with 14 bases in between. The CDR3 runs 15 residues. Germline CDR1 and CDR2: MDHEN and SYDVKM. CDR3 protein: CASSLLGGAIETQYF. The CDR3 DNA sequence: TGTGCCAGCAGTTTACTCGGGGGAGCAATAGAGACCCAGTACTTC.

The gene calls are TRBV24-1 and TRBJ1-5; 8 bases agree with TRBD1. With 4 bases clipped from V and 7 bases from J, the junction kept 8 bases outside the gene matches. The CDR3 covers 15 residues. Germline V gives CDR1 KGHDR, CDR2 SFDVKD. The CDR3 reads CATSEGGQGGQPQHF. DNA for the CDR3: TGTGCCACCAGTGAGGGCGGACAGGGAGGACAGCCCCAGCATTTT.

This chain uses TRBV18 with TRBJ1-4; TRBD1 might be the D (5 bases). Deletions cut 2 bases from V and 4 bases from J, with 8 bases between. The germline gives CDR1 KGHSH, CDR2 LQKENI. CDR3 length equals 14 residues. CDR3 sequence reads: CASSPDRDNEKLFF. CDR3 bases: TGTGCCAGCTCACCAGACAGAGATAATGAAAAACTGTTTTTT.

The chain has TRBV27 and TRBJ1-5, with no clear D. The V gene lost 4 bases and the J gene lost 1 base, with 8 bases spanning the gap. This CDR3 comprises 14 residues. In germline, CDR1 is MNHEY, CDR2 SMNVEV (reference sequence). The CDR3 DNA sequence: TGTGCCAGCAGTTCAGGCTGGAGCAATCAGCCCCAGCATTTT. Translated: CASSSGWSNQPQHF.

This CDR3 reads CASSIDTPPWEQYF. The CDR3 nucleotides are TGTGCCAGTAGTATAGATACTCCTCCTTGGGAGCAGTACTTC. This sequence joins TRBV19 and TRBJ2-7; D call uncertain. Trimming pared 0 bases from V and 7 bases from J, leaving 13 bases between. The CDR3 sequence is 14 residues long. The germline CDR1 and CDR2 sequences are LNHDA and SQIVND (reference sequence).

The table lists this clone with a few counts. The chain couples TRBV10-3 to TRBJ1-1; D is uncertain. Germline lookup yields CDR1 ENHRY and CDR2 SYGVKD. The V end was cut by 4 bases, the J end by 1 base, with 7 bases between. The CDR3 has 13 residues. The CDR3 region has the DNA TGTGCCATCAGTGTCAAGCCGAACACTGAAGCTTTCTTT. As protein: CAISVKPNTEAFF.

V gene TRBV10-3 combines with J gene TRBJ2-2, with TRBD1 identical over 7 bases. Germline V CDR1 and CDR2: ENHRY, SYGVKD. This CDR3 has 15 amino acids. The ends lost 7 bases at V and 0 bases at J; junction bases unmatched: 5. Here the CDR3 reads CAIKGQSANTGELFF. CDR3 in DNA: TGTGCCATCAAGGGACAGAGCGCGAACACCGGGGAGCTGTTTTTT.

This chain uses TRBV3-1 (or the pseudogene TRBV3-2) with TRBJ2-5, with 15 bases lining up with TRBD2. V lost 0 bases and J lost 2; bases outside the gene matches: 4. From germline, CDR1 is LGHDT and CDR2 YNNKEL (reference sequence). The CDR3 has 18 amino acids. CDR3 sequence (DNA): TGTGCCAGCAGCCAAGATCCCGGACTAGCGGGAGGGCAAGAGACCCAGTACTTC. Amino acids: CASSQDPGLAGGQETQYF.

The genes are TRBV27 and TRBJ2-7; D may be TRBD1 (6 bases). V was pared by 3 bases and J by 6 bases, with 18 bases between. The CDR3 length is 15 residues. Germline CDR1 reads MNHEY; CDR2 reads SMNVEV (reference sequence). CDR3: CASSFGTQGSGEQYF. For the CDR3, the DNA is TGTGCCAGCAGTTTCGGTACTCAGGGGTCGGGCGAGCAGTACTTC.

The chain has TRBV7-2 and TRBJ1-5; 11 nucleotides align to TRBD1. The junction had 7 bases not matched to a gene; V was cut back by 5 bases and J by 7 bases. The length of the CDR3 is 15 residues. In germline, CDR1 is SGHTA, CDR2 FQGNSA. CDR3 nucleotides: TGTGCCAGCAGCCCCGAGCGGGACAGGGGGCAGCCCCAGCATTTT. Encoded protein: CASSPERDRGQPQHF.

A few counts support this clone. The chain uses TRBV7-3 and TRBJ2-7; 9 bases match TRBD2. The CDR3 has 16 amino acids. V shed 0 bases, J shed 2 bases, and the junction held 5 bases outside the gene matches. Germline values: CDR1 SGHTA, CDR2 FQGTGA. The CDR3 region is CASSLTRTSETYEQYF. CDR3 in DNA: TGTGCCAGCAGCTTAACGAGGACTAGCGAGACCTACGAGCAGTACTTC.